The rows below give T cell receptor beta chains drawn from one sample of a study of blood T cell repertoires in COVID-19. Generated by immunoSEQ multiplex PCR, the TCRdb table keeps only in-frame clones and is missing some. Of some 210,000 clones detected, roughly 86% appear once; the ten largest clones hold 7.5% to 8%. Sequencing was done on a sample of peripheral blood. Every receptor here comes from a woman in her 50s with active or convalescent COVID-19. Both conserved end residues are part of each CDR3. D genes are given only for firm matches. Size is omitted from some rows. Given values are once, few, many or a class for expanded clones.

CASSRGLFTDTQYF,TGTGCCAGCAGCCGCGGACTATTTACAGATACGCAGTATTTT,TRBV7-6,TRBJ2-3,.,.
CASTARTRTEKLFF,TGTGCCAGCACGGCGAGGACACGGACCGAAAAACTGTTTTTT,TRBV2,TRBJ1-4,.,.
CASSPTGVGNIQYF,TGTGCCAGCAGCCCTACAGGGGTCGGAAACATTCAGTACTTC,TRBV7-9,TRBJ2-4,TRBD1,.
CASSWTGNTGELFF,TGTGCCAGCAGTTGGACTGGGAACACCGGGGAGCTGTTTTTT,TRBV28,TRBJ2-2,.,.
CASSLGRGQSPLHF,TGTGCCAGCAGCCTCGGAAGGGGGCAATCACCCCTCCACTTT,TRBV3-1/TRBV3-2,TRBJ1-6,TRBD1,.
CAISTGKIVNYGYTF,TGTGCCATCAGTACAGGGAAGATCGTTAACTATGGCTACACCTTC,TRBV10-3,TRBJ1-2,.,.
CASSSETQYF,TGTGCCAGCAGTTCGGAGACGCAGTATTTT,TRBV2,TRBJ2-3,.,.
CATSDFRDRGEGYTF,TGTGCCACCAGTGATTTCCGGGACAGGGGTGAGGGCTACACCTTC,TRBV24-1,TRBJ1-2,TRBD1,.
CASSLTGGDTEAFF,TGCGCCAGCAGCTTGACAGGGGGCGACACTGAAGCTTTCTTT,TRBV5-1,TRBJ1-1,TRBD1,once
CASSLIGGGETQYF,TGTGCCAGCAGCTTAATAGGGGGCGGTGAGACCCAGTACTTC,TRBV7-3,TRBJ2-5,TRBD1,.
CAISDPGQGNTGELFF,TGTGCCATCAGTGACCCTGGACAGGGGAACACCGGGGAGCTGTTTTTT,TRBV10-3,TRBJ2-2,TRBD1,.
CASSSGQSSGNTIYF,TGTGCCAGCAGTTCGGGACAGTCTTCTGGAAACACCATATATTTT,TRBV28,TRBJ1-3,TRBD1,few
CAWGTSGETQYF,TGTGCCTGGGGAACCTCGGGGGAGACCCAGTACTTC,TRBV30,TRBJ2-5,.,.
CASSPGTSEGYTF,TGTGCCAGCTCACCCGGGACTTCTGAGGGCTACACCTTC,TRBV18,TRBJ1-2,.,.
CASSRSVDYGYTF,TGTGCCAGCTCCCGGAGCGTTGACTATGGCTACACCTTC,TRBV18,TRBJ1-2,.,.
CASSSNRGRGNTIYF,TGCGCCAGCAGCTCAAACAGGGGGCGCGGAAACACCATATATTTT,TRBV5-1,TRBJ1-3,TRBD1,.
CASSLGGGFSSYNEQFF,TGTGCCAGCAGCTTAGGGGGGGGGTTTAGCTCCTACAATGAGCAGTTCTTC,TRBV7-2,TRBJ2-1,TRBD2,.
CAWSPRTIYGYTF,TGTGCCTGGAGTCCCCGGACAATCTATGGCTACACCTTC,TRBV30,TRBJ1-2,.,.
CASSREWNTGELFF,TGTGCCAGCAGTCGGGAATGGAACACCGGGGAGCTGTTTTTT,TRBV6-4,TRBJ2-2,.,.
CASSPTGEHGYTF,TGTGCCAGCAGTCCTACAGGGGAGCATGGCTACACCTTC,TRBV6-5,TRBJ1-2,TRBD1,few